This T cell receptor beta chain was found in a study of T cell responses to AZD1222 COVID-19 vaccine. Study-wide findings and caveats: Repertoires were obtained solely post-peak T cell response. Only a handful of people who got AZD1222 tested seropositive at baseline.

Libraries were prepared by immunoSEQ multiplex PCR; TCRdb keeps only in-frame clonotypes and omits some of them. Found here are some 150,000 clones, approximately 90% of them singletons; the top ten hold roughly 4.3%. A remark on this clone: Its antigen is as yet unknown.

Germline CDR1 and CDR2: MNHNY and SVGAGI (reference sequence). V dropped 8 bases and J dropped 2; count of bases not matched to a gene: 2. The length of the CDR3 is 12 residues. The chain links TRBV6-6 to TRBJ1-2; 7 nucleotides align to TRBD1. Here the sequenced sample was peripheral blood, taken on day 0 of MenACWY control vaccination. This receptor was identified in an adult in good health. CDR3 nucleotide sequence: TGTGCCAGCCGGGGACAGAACTATGGCTACACCTTC. It encodes CASRGQNYGYTF.